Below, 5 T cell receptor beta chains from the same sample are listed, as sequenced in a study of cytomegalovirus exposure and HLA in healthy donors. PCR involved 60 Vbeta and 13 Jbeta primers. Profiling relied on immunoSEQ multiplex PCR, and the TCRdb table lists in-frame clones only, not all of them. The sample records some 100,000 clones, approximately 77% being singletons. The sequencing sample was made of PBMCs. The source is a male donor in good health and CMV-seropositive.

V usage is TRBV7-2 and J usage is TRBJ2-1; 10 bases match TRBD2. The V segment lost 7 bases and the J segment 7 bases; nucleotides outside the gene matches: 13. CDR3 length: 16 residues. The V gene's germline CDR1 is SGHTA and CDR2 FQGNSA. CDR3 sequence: CASTPLGSGGDNEQFF. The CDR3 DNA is TGTGCCAGCACCCCCCTCGGGAGCGGGGGGGATAATGAGCAGTTCTTC.

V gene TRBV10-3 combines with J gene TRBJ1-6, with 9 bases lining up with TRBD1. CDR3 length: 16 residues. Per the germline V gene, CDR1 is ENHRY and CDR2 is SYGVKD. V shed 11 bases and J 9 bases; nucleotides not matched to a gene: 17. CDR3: CAARGGTGGFGSPLHF. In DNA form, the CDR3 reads TGTGCCGCGAGGGGGGGTACAGGGGGCTTTGGTTCACCCCTCCACTTT.

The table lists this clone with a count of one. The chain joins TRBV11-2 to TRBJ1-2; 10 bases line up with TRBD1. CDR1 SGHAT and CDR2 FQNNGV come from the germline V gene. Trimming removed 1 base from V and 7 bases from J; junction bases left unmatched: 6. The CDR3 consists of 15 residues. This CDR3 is CASSLGGDRGSGYTF. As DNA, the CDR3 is TGTGCCAGCAGCTTAGGTGGGGACAGGGGTAGTGGCTACACCTTC.

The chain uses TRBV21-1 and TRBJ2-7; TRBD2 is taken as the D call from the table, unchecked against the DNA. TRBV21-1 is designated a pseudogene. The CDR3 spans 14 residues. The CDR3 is CASSPREHPYEQYF. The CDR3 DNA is TGTGCCAGCAGCCCCCGGGAGCACCCCTACGAGCAGTACTTC.

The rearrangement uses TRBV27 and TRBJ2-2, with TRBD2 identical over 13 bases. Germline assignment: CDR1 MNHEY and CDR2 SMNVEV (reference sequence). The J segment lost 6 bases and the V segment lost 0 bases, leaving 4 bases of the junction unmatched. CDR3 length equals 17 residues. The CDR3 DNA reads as TGTGCCAGCAGTTTATCGACTAGCGGGGGGTCCGCCGGGGAGCTGTTTTTT. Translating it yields CASSLSTSGGSAGELFF.